A selection of T cell receptor beta chains follows, all from one sample in a study of blood T cell repertoires in COVID-19. TCRdb keeps only in-frame clones here, not all; method: immunoSEQ multiplex PCR. This table holds some 46,000 clones, over 80% found once. Input material: peripheral blood. The origin of the receptors is a man aged 45 to 65 with acute or convalescent COVID-19. CDR3s leave out the opening cysteine and the closing phenylalanine or tryptophan.

V: TRBV4-2; J: TRBJ2-1; CDR3: ASSSLADSYNEQF
V: TRBV18; J: TRBJ2-7; CDR3: ASSPQGVAGTYEQY
V: TRBV5-1; J: TRBJ2-1; CDR3: ASSFSGTSGVNEQF
V: TRBV10-3; J: TRBJ1-2; CDR3: AISQNRANYGYT
V: TRBV3-1/TRBV3-2; J: TRBJ2-1; CDR3: ASSRGTGGDNEQF
V: TRBV11-2; J: TRBJ2-4; CDR3: ASSYGTGGVGY
V: TRBV6-5; J: TRBJ1-1; CDR3: ASSYSGGGTEAF
V: TRBV5-1; J: TRBJ2-5; CDR3: ASSLGRTSGYQETQY
V: TRBV28; J: TRBJ1-4; CDR3: ASRPGGEREKLF
V: TRBV3-1/TRBV3-2; J: TRBJ2-7; CDR3: ASSRTEEARGEQY
V: TRBV18; J: TRBJ2-1; CDR3: ASSPLQGLHNEQF